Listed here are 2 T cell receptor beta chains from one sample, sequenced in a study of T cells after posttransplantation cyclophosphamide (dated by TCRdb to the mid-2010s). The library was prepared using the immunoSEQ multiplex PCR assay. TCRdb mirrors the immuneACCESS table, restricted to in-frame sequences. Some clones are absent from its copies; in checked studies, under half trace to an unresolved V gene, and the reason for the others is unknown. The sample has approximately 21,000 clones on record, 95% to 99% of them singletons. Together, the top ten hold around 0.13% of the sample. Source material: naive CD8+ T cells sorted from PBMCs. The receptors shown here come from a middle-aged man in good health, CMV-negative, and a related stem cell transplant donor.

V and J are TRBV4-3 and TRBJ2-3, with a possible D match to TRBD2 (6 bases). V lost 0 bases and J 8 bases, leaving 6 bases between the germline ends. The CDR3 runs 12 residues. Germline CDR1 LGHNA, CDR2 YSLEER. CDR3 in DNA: TGCGCCAGCAGCCAAGACGGGGGTACGCAGTATTTT. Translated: CASSQDGGTQYF.

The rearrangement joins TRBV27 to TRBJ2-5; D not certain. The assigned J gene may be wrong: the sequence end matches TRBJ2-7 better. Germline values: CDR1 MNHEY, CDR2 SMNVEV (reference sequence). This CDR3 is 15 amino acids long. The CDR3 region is CASSLGQPISYEQYF. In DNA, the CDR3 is TGTGCCAGCAGTTTAGGGCAGCCAATCTCCTACGAGCAGTACTTC.